This passage covers 27 T cell receptor beta chains from one sample sequenced in a study of human T cells and chemical hapten exposure. Described time point: patch test 2, 6 weeks after DPC sensitization. Treatment: therapeutic diphenylcyclopropenone sensitization with weekly scalp DPC. MiXCR was run by TCRdb on the RACE reads, yielding one entry per CDR3 protein. The table includes under 100,000 distinct CDR3 sequences, 10% detected once. This sample comprised whole blood, obtained in connection with sensitization to the hapten diphenylcyclopropenone (DPC). The receptor set was obtained from a woman aged 30 to 39 with alopecia areata. Some clones in this sample may be carry-over from other donors' samples.

This clonotype was picked up many times. The chain employs TRBV7-3 and TRBJ2-3, with D maybe TRBD2 (6 bases). There are 16 residues in the CDR3. Germline V gives CDR1 SGHTA, CDR2 FQGTGA. V lost 5 bases to trimming and J lost 6 bases, with 21 bases between them. CDR3 sequence: CASSLEGGGPWDTQYF. The CDR3 DNA reads TGTGCCAGCAGCCTAGAGGGAGGTGGGCCCTGGGATACGCAGTATTTT.

The table lists this clonotype with many counts. The chain joins TRBV12-3 or TRBV12-4 to TRBJ1-2; 11 nucleotides align to TRBD1. V trimming: 7 bases; J trimming: 4 bases; junction bases outside the gene matches: 11. CDR3 length: 16 amino acids. The CDR3, as DNA: TGTGCCAGCACCTCGACCGGGACAGGGGGTTCCTATGGCTACACCTTC. Amino acid sequence: CASTSTGTGGSYGYTF.

In this sample, this clonotype turned up many times. The chain joins TRBV20-1 to TRBJ1-1; no firm D call. Trimming removed 3 bases from V and 3 bases from J, with 11 bases in between. The CDR3 totals 13 residues. Germline V gene lookup returns CDR1 DFQATT and CDR2 SNEGSKA (reference sequence). In DNA, the CDR3 is TGCAGTGCTAGGGACGGCCGGGACACTGAAGCTTTCTTT. This translates into CSARDGRDTEAFF.

This clonotype was seen more than once but under ten times. The chain links TRBV6-6 to TRBJ2-5; D remains ambiguous. Trimming left V 2 bases short and J 1 base short, with 14 bases between. Germline-derived CDR1 and CDR2 are MNHNY and SVGAGI (reference sequence). The CDR3 length is 16 residues. Here the CDR3 DNA reads TGTGCCAGCAGTTACCCTTCCGGGTCTAGCCAAGAGACCCAGTACTTC. Residues: CASSYPSGSSQETQYF.

This clonotype was observed many times. This chain links TRBV7-6 with TRBJ2-1, with a tentative D call TRBD1 (6 bases). The V gene lost 0 bases and the J gene lost 0 bases, with 9 bases spanning the gap. The CDR3 loop spans 16 amino acids. CDR1 is SGHVS and CDR2 is FNYEAQ in the germline V gene. This chain's CDR3 is CASSLAGQISYNEQFF. The CDR3 DNA follows: TGTGCCAGCAGCTTAGCGGGACAAATCTCCTACAATGAGCAGTTCTTC.

This clonotype has at least ten counts. This chain connects TRBV27 to TRBJ2-7, with a possible D match to TRBD2 (5 bases). Germline CDR1 and CDR2: MNHEY and SMNVEV (reference sequence). With 6 bases removed from V and 0 bases from J, the gap between germline ends came to 6 bases. The CDR3 runs to 12 residues. The CDR3: CASRRGSYEQYF. The CDR3 DNA follows: TGTGCCAGCAGACGGGGCTCCTACGAGCAGTACTTC.

This rearrangement joins TRBV11-3 to TRBJ2-5; D possibly corresponds to TRBD2 (5 bases). Looked up from germline, CDR1 is SGHNT and CDR2 is YENEEA. Trimming stripped 5 bases from V and 5 bases from J, with 6 bases between. The CDR3 has 11 residues. CDR3 sequence reads: CASSRRETQYF. The DNA of the CDR3 is TGTGCCAGCAGCCGGAGGGAGACCCAGTACTTC.

At least ten counts were recorded for this clonotype. The chain couples TRBV7-8 to TRBJ1-4; the D gene is possibly TRBD1 (6 bases). CDR1 is SGHVS and CDR2 is FQNEAQ in the germline V gene. The CDR3 contains 15 residues. V dropped 5 bases and J dropped 4 bases, with 14 bases sitting between them. The CDR3 loop reads CASSPHQGHNEKLFF. The CDR3 nucleotides read TGTGCCAGCAGCCCCCACCAGGGGCATAATGAAAAACTGTTTTTT.

The sample holds many counts of this clonotype. This chain uses TRBV29-1 with TRBJ1-1; D is undetermined. V was cut by 4 bases and J by 4 bases, with 7 bases left in between. The CDR3 runs to 11 residues. CDR1 and CDR2 (germline): SQVTM, ANQGSEA. CDR3 nucleotide sequence: TGCAGCGTTGTCCCGGCCACTGAAGCTTTCTTT. Amino acid sequence: CSVVPATEAFF. The whole variable domain, filled in from reference TRBV29-1 and TRBJ1-1, reads SAVISQKPSRDICQRGTSLTIQCQVDSQVTMMFWYRQQPGQSLTLIATANQGSEATYESGFVIDKFPISRPNLTFSTLTVSNMSPEDSSIYLCSVVPATEAFFGQGTRLTVV.

This clonotype showed up many times. This rearrangement joins TRBV11-2 to TRBJ2-7, with 7 bases identical to TRBD1. The CDR3 contains 15 residues. The germline gives CDR1 SGHAT, CDR2 FQNNGV. The V gene end was trimmed by 5 bases and the J gene end by 2 bases; junction bases not matched to a gene: 9. CDR3 sequence reads: CASSTPRDRPYEQYF. The DNA of the CDR3 is TGTGCCAGCAGCACCCCCCGGGACAGACCCTACGAGCAGTACTTC.

The rearrangement links TRBV7-9 to TRBJ2-3; D is unresolved. The ends were cut back, 6 bases at V and 5 bases at J, with 12 bases in the middle. Germline V gene sequence: CDR1 SEHNR, CDR2 FQNEAQ (reference sequence). This CDR3 is 13 amino acids long. CDR3 amino acids: CASRPGSVDTQYF. The DNA of the CDR3 is TGTGCCAGCAGGCCCGGATCGGTAGATACGCAGTATTTT.

This clonotype appeared many times. The chain carries TRBV7-2 and TRBJ1-5; D uncertain. The CDR3 is made up of 14 amino acids. The V and J ends lost 4 bases and 3 bases respectively, with 10 bases between them. Germline CDR1 and CDR2: SGHTA and FQGNSA. Here the CDR3 reads CASSWTVDNQPQHF. The CDR3 nucleotides are TGTGCCAGCAGCTGGACGGTCGACAATCAGCCCCAGCATTTT.

This clonotype was detected ten times or more. CDR3 sequence (DNA): TGTGCCAGCAGCTTAGACAGTGCGGATTCACCCCTCCACTTT. It specifies CASSLDSADSPLHF. The genes are TRBV7-9 and TRBJ1-6; D gene ambiguous. The CDR3 is made up of 14 amino acids. Trimming stripped 1 base from V and 8 bases from J, with 9 bases between. Germline V gene lookup returns CDR1 SEHNR and CDR2 FQNEAQ (reference sequence). Looking up the rest from reference TRBV7-9 and TRBJ1-6 gives the full variable domain: DTGVSQNPRHKITKRGQNVTFRCDPISEHNRLYWYRQTLGQGPEFLTYFQNEAQLEKSRLLSDRFSAERPKGSFSTLEIQRTEQGDSAMYLCASSLDSADSPLHFGNGTRLTVT.

Ten or more counts support this clonotype. The chain is built from TRBV6-5 and TRBJ2-7, with a weak D call TRBD2 (6 bases). V was shortened by 4 bases and J by 2 bases, with 15 bases between the two germline ends. CDR3 length: 15 amino acids. The germline CDR1 and CDR2 sequences are MNHEY and SVGAGI. For the CDR3, the DNA is TGTGCCAGCAGTTTGGGACTTCGCAGACCCTACGAGCAGTACTTC. Its protein is CASSLGLRRPYEQYF.

This clonotype was detected ten times or more. The V gene is TRBV19, the J gene TRBJ2-7; 7 positions agree with TRBD1. The CDR3 has 14 residues. V trimming: 6 bases; J trimming: 0 bases; junction bases outside the gene matches: 5. CDR1 and CDR2 (germline): LNHDA, SQIVND (reference sequence). The DNA for the CDR3 is TGTGCCAGTAGACCGACAGGGAGCTCCTACGAGCAGTACTTC. It translates to CASRPTGSSYEQYF.

This clonotype was observed at least ten times. The rearrangement links TRBV12-3 or TRBV12-4 to TRBJ2-1; D remains unclear. V lost 3 bases and J 5 bases, leaving 14 bases between the germline ends. This CDR3 comprises 15 residues. The CDR3 DNA sequence: TGTGCCAGCAGTTTGGCAGGTAGCCTCAACAATGAGCAGTTCTTC. It is translated as CASSLAGSLNNEQFF.

This clonotype was seen ten or more times. The chain carries TRBV5-4 and TRBJ2-5; 11 nucleotides agree with TRBD2. V lost 2 bases, J lost 5 bases, and 5 bases stayed unmatched. The CDR3 has 15 residues. Germline CDR1 reads SGHNT; CDR2 reads YYREEE (reference sequence). In nucleotides, the CDR3 is TGTGCCAGCAGCTTACTAGCGGGAGCGGTGGAGACCCAGTACTTC. It translates to CASSLLAGAVETQYF.

This clonotype appeared many times. The chain couples TRBV7-9 to TRBJ1-5; D gene uncertain. The germline V and J ends were trimmed by 5 bases and 7 bases, with 12 bases remaining between them. Germline loops: CDR1 SEHNR, CDR2 FQNEAQ (reference sequence). This CDR3 has 13 residues. Here the CDR3 DNA reads TGTGCCAGCAGCCGTGGAGGGTCCCAGCCCCAGCATTTT. Protein product: CASSRGGSQPQHF.

J is TRBJ1-3 and V is TRBV6-5; D is unresolved. CDR3 length equals 12 residues. Trimming pared 8 bases from V and 4 bases from J, leaving 9 bases between. Per germline, CDR1 MNHEY and CDR2 SVGAGI. The CDR3 nucleotides read TGTGCCAGCCTTTCTATGGGAAACACCATATATTTT. Translating gives CASLSMGNTIYF.

In its sample, this clonotype was seen a few times. The chain combines TRBV28 with TRBJ1-2, with a weak D call TRBD1 (6 bases). This CDR3 has 12 residues. CDR1 is MDHEN, CDR2 SYDVKM, per germline. Between the trimmed V and J ends, which lost 3 bases and 5 bases, there was a span of 7 bases. In nucleotides, the CDR3 is TGTGCCAGCAGTTTCAGGGGTTATGGCTACACCTTC. Translation: CASSFRGYGYTF.

This clonotype was detected a few times. The chain has TRBV5-1 and TRBJ2-2; D remains unclear. Germline loops: CDR1 SGHRS, CDR2 YFSETQ. Trimming cost V 0 bases and J 2 bases, with 5 bases left between them. The CDR3 length is 14 residues. CDR3 sequence: CASSLGPNTGELFF. The CDR3 nucleotides read TGCGCCAGCAGCTTGGGCCCAAACACCGGGGAGCTGTTTTTT.

This clonotype was recorded at least ten times. This chain joins TRBV14 and TRBJ1-6; D perhaps matches TRBD1 (5 bases). CDR1 is SGHDN and CDR2 is FVKESK in the germline V gene. Trimming took off 1 base at V and 10 bases at J, with 8 bases between the two ends. The CDR3 is 13 residues long. The CDR3 nucleotides are TGTGCCAGCAGCCAAGTTCAGGGCTCACCCCTCCACTTT. Protein: CASSQVQGSPLHF.

The chain couples TRBV14 to TRBJ1-4; no clear D gene. Looked up from germline, CDR1 is SGHDN and CDR2 is FVKESK. V lost 4 bases and J 8 bases, leaving 17 bases between the germline ends. The CDR3 is made up of 15 amino acids. CDR3 coding DNA: TGTGCCAGCAGCCCCCTACTAGGAGGAGGGGAAAAACTGTTTTTT. This encodes CASSPLLGGGEKLFF.

This clonotype was seen at least ten times. The chain joins TRBV12-3 or TRBV12-4 to TRBJ2-3; D tentatively fits TRBD1 or TRBD2 (5 bases each). Between the trimmed V and J ends, which lost 2 bases and 6 bases, there was a span of 12 bases. The CDR3 loop spans 14 amino acids. Written as DNA, the CDR3 is TGTGCCAGCAGTTTAAGTATCGGGACGGATACGCAGTATTTT. This gives the protein CASSLSIGTDTQYF.

The genes are TRBV7-9 and TRBJ1-2; D unresolved. The V end was cut by 0 bases, the J end by 4 bases, with 6 bases between. The CDR3 totals 13 residues. The germline gives CDR1 SEHNR, CDR2 FQNEAQ (reference sequence). As DNA, the CDR3 is TGTGCCAGCAGCTTAGCACTGGGCTATGGCTACACCTTC. Protein product: CASSLALGYGYTF. Full variable domain (rest looked up from reference TRBV7-9 and TRBJ1-2): DTGVSQNPRHKITKRGQNVTFRCDPISEHNRLYWYRQTLGQGPEFLTYFQNEAQLEKSRLLSDRFSAERPKGSFSTLEIQRTEQGDSAMYLCASSLALGYGYTFGSGTRLTVV.

This clonotype was observed many times. In DNA, the CDR3 is TGTGCCAGCTCACCACACCAGGGGGCGAGCGAGCAGTACTTC. Protein: CASSPHQGASEQYF. This chain connects TRBV18 to TRBJ2-7; 8 bases are shared with TRBD1. V lost 1 base to trimming and J lost 6 bases; unmatched junction nucleotides: 5. The CDR3 runs 14 residues. Germline V gives CDR1 KGHSH, CDR2 LQKENI.

This clonotype was observed many times. The CDR3 loop is CASSMGAGGINEQFF. CDR3 DNA sequence: TGTGCCAGCAGCATGGGTGCGGGAGGTATTAATGAGCAGTTCTTC. The chain joins TRBV11-2 to TRBJ2-1, with 8 positions matching TRBD2. V shed 5 bases and J 7 bases; nucleotides not matched to a gene: 10. Germline CDR1 reads SGHAT; CDR2 reads FQNNGV. The CDR3 consists of 15 residues. Looking up the rest from reference TRBV11-2 and TRBJ2-1 gives the full variable domain: EAGVAQSPRYKIIEKRQSVAFWCNPISGHATLYWYQQILGQGPKLLIQFQNNGVVDDSQLPKDRFSAERLKGVDSTLKIQPAKLEDSAVYLCASSMGAGGINEQFFGPGTRLTVL.